The 19 T cell receptor beta chains below come from one sample, sequenced in a study of cytotoxic CD8 clonotypes in ibrutinib-treated CLL. The protocol was immunoSEQ multiplex PCR, while the TCRdb copy is restricted to in-frame clones and leaves out a portion. This sample has some 70,000 clones, with 90% found just once. This material consisted of PBMCs, taken after 12 months of ibrutinib treatment. Receptor source: a human donor with chronic lymphocytic leukemia.

The chain is built from TRBV7-9 and TRBJ2-1; 8 nucleotides match TRBD1. The V and J ends lost 2 bases and 5 bases, in that order; junction bases with no gene match: 8. Germline lookup yields CDR1 SEHNR and CDR2 FQNEAQ (reference sequence). This CDR3 has 16 amino acids. CDR3 protein: CASSLFYRGTDNEQFF. CDR3 bases: TGTGCCAGCAGCTTATTTTACAGGGGGACAGACAATGAGCAGTTCTTC.

The genes are TRBV27 and TRBJ2-1; tentatively, D is TRBD2 (5 bases). The CDR3 runs 14 residues. V was trimmed by 5 bases and J by 15 bases, leaving 23 bases between them. Germline CDR1 is MNHEY and CDR2 is SMNVEV (reference sequence). The chain's CDR3 is CASSTRSEATKWFF. The CDR3 DNA is TGTGCCAGCAGTACAAGATCAGAGGCGACTAAGTGGTTCTTC.

The rearrangement joins TRBV19 to TRBJ1-2, with 7 bases aligning to TRBD1. The trim removed 4 bases at V and 8 bases at J, leaving 13 bases unmatched. Germline V gives CDR1 LNHDA, CDR2 SQIVND (reference sequence). The CDR3 has 15 amino acids. CDR3 in DNA: TGTGCCAGTAGTACCGACAGGGTACGTGGTGAAGGCTACACCTTC. Translated, it gives CASSTDRVRGEGYTF.

The CDR3 DNA follows: TGTGCTAGTGGTTTAGGTGACGCAACTAATGAAAAACTGTTTTTT. This encodes CASGLGDATNEKLFF. The chain is built from TRBV12-5 and TRBJ1-4; no firm D call. V lost 3 bases, J lost 0 bases, and 8 bases lay in between. Germline values: CDR1 LGHNT, CDR2 FRNRAP. The CDR3 is 15 amino acids.

The chain employs TRBV2 and TRBJ1-5; 8 bases agree with TRBD1. Trimming removed 4 bases from V and 4 bases from J; junction bases left unmatched: 6. The germline CDR1 and CDR2 sequences are SNHLY and FYNNEI. The CDR3 runs 15 residues. The CDR3 loop reads CASSVDRGGNQPQHF. CDR3 bases: TGTGCCAGCAGTGTAGACAGGGGCGGTAATCAGCCCCAGCATTTT.

The V call is TRBV7-2, the J call TRBJ1-1, with TRBD1 identical over 8 bases. The V and J ends lost 1 base and 7 bases, in that order; junction bases with no gene match: 5. The CDR3 is 14 amino acids. Germline values: CDR1 SGHTA, CDR2 FQGNSA. DNA of the CDR3: TGTGCCAGCAGCTTAGACAGGGGGTTAAGTGAAGCTTTCTTT. This gives the protein CASSLDRGLSEAFF.

This clone was observed once. The rearrangement joins TRBV19 to TRBJ2-5; 9 bases map to TRBD1. Trimming took 3 bases from V and 5 from J; bases not matched to a gene: 13. The CDR3 covers 17 residues. Germline CDR1 LNHDA, CDR2 SQIVND (reference sequence). Here the CDR3 DNA reads TGTGCCAGTAGTATGCTGGGACAGGGTCCTCTGAAGGAGACCCAGTACTTC. Its protein is CASSMLGQGPLKETQYF. The whole variable domain, remainder taken from reference TRBV19 and TRBJ2-5, is DGGITQSPKYLFRKEGQNVTLSCEQNLNHDAMYWYRQDPGQGLRLIYYSQIVNDFQKGDIAEGYSVSREKKESFPLTVTSAQKNPTAFYLCASSMLGQGPLKETQYFGPGTRLLVL.

The chain employs TRBV27 and TRBJ2-7; TRBD2 matches 14 bases. V trimming: 6 bases; J trimming: 4 bases; junction bases outside the gene matches: 23. The CDR3 covers 21 residues. Germline CDR1 is MNHEY and CDR2 is SMNVEV (reference sequence). The CDR3 nucleotides are TGTGCCAGCAGAATCCTGAAGAAGTCACCAACCGGGACTAGCGGGAGATACGAGCAGTACTTC. It translates to CASRILKKSPTGTSGRYEQYF.

This chain joins TRBV7-9 and TRBJ1-4; D call uncertain. The CDR3 covers 15 residues. Per the germline V gene, CDR1 is SEHNR and CDR2 is FQNEAQ (reference sequence). V was shortened by 1 base and J by 7 bases, with 13 bases between the two germline ends. CDR3 bases: TGTGCCAGCAGCTTAGACAGCTCCCTGGGTGAAAAACTGTTTTTT. Amino acid sequence: CASSLDSSLGEKLFF.

The chain carries TRBV5-1 and TRBJ2-1, with 7 bases aligning to TRBD2. This CDR3 is built from 16 residues. The germline V gene has CDR1 SGHRS and CDR2 YFSETQ. After removal of 4 bases from V and 4 bases from J, the junction contained 11 bases not matched to a gene. Here the CDR3 DNA reads TGCGCCAGCAGCCGCGGGGGAGCGGGGAGGTACAATGAGCAGTTCTTC. This translates into CASSRGGAGRYNEQFF.

The chain employs TRBV10-3 and TRBJ2-1; no definite D call. This CDR3 contains 12 residues. Germline CDR1 ENHRY, CDR2 SYGVKD. V was clipped by 5 bases and J by 5 bases, with 7 bases between them. The CDR3 DNA reads TGTGCCATCAGTAACTGGGACAATGAGCAGTTCTTC. Protein product: CAISNWDNEQFF.

The chain couples TRBV10-3 to TRBJ1-1; D perhaps matches TRBD1 (5 bases). Trimming pared 0 bases from V and 1 base from J, leaving 9 bases between. The CDR3 is made up of 15 amino acids. Germline CDR1 is ENHRY and CDR2 is SYGVKD. The CDR3 loop reads CAISESGRTNTEAFF. DNA of the CDR3: TGTGCCATCAGTGAGTCGGGACGGACGAACACTGAAGCTTTCTTT.

This chain uses TRBV14 with TRBJ1-1; D ambiguous. There are 13 residues in the CDR3. Trimming stripped 4 bases from V and 4 bases from J, with 10 bases between. CDR1 SGHDN and CDR2 FVKESK come from the germline V gene. This CDR3 is CASSLLTSTEAFF. In DNA form, the CDR3 reads TGTGCCAGCAGCCTACTGACAAGCACTGAAGCTTTCTTT.

The rearrangement uses TRBV19 and TRBJ2-4; a possible D gene is TRBD1 (6 bases). The germline V and J ends were trimmed by 8 bases and 7 bases, with 21 bases remaining between them. Germline CDR1 and CDR2: LNHDA and SQIVND (reference sequence). The CDR3 has 15 amino acids. The CDR3, as DNA: TGTGCCAGTGGAACCTGGGACATTTTGGAGAACATTCAGTACTTC. Translation gives CASGTWDILENIQYF.

V gene TRBV9 combines with J gene TRBJ2-3; 9 nucleotides line up with TRBD1. This CDR3 region has 18 residues. The germline V gene has CDR1 SGDLS and CDR2 YYNGEE. J was trimmed by 0 bases and V by 3 bases; bases with no gene match: 11. The CDR3 DNA is TGTGCCAGCAGCGAGGAAGTGCCGGGACAGGGTAGCACAGATACGCAGTATTTT. Its protein product is CASSEEVPGQGSTDTQYF. The full variable domain, rest sourced from reference TRBV9 and TRBJ2-3, is DSGVTQTPKHLITATGQRVTLRCSPRSGDLSVYWYQQSLDQGLQFLIQYYNGEERAKGNILERFSAQQFPDLHSELNLSSLELGDSALYFCASSEEVPGQGSTDTQYFGPGTRLTVL.

This chain links TRBV19 with TRBJ2-2; 7 bases agree with TRBD2. The CDR3 runs to 16 residues. Trimming at V came to 11 bases and at J to 1 base, leaving 13 bases not matched to a gene. CDR1 and CDR2 from the germline V gene are LNHDA and SQIVND (reference sequence). This CDR3 is CAARGWADGNTGELFF. DNA for the CDR3: TGTGCCGCGCGGGGGTGGGCCGACGGGAACACCGGGGAGCTGTTTTTT.

The rearrangement links TRBV6-1 to TRBJ2-7; no clear D. The CDR3 runs 13 residues. V lost 7 bases, J lost 4 bases, and 14 bases lay in between. Looked up from germline, CDR1 is MNHNS and CDR2 is SASEGT. CDR3 sequence (DNA): TGTGCCAGCACCTTTAGCCCTAATTACGAGCAGTACTTC. Its protein is CASTFSPNYEQYF.

This chain connects TRBV6-1 to TRBJ1-1; TRBD1 matches 9 bases. The CDR3 runs 15 residues. The V gene's germline CDR1 is MNHNS and CDR2 SASEGT. With V trimmed by 4 bases and J by 3 bases, 6 bases remained unmatched. CDR3 in amino acids: CASSVIQGAYTEAFF. The CDR3 DNA follows: TGTGCCAGCAGTGTTATACAGGGGGCCTACACTGAAGCTTTCTTT.

The chain recombines TRBV10-3 with TRBJ2-7; TRBD1 matches at 10 bases. Germline V lookup: CDR1 ENHRY, CDR2 SYGVKD. The CDR3 has 14 amino acids. The J segment lost 6 bases and the V segment lost 3 bases, leaving 5 bases of the junction unmatched. The CDR3 region has the DNA TGTGCCATCAGTGATAGACAGGGGGCTGGCGAGCAGTACTTC. This translates into CAISDRQGAGEQYF.